This note documents a single TCR beta chain sequence. This record belongs to a study of identical twins. In germline, CDR1 is SNHLY, CDR2 FYNNEI. V trimming: 4 bases; J trimming: 2 bases; junction bases outside the gene matches: 2. This CDR3 comprises 14 residues. TCRdb reanalysed the 5' RACE reads using MiXCR and keeps one entry per CDR3 protein. The table records 500,000 to 650,000 distinct CDR3 sequences, under 8.5% of them present only once. Everyone who donated was a healthy Caucasian. The data were also submitted as part of a second study, on yellow fever vaccine responses in identical twins.

The J gene is TRBJ2-7, the V gene TRBV2; 10 nucleotides match TRBD1. This TCR was recovered from a woman younger than 30 in good health. The specimen sequenced was PBMCs. CDR3 in amino acids: CASSVGQGTYEQYF. The CDR3 DNA sequence: TGTGCCAGCAGTGTGGGACAGGGGACCTACGAGCAGTACTTC.